A single sample gave rise to the 2 T cell receptor beta chains below, sequenced in a study of T cell clusters in autoimmune cytopenias. TRB amplification used 200 to 250 ng of peripheral blood genomic DNA. TRB was amplified by touch-down multiplex PCR, primer pools A and B combined. TCRdb reprocessed the multiplex PCR reads, keeping one entry per CDR3 protein, no DNA. The sample holds under 9,000 distinct CDR3 sequences. The specimen sequenced was peripheral blood. These receptor sequences come from a human donor with an autoimmune cytopenia or autoimmune hepatitis (not recorded which).

The rearrangement joins TRBV7-4 to TRBJ2-5; TCRdb names TRBD1, which stays unverified in the absence of DNA. The CDR3 has 14 amino acids. In germline, CDR1 is SGHVT, CDR2 SQSDAQ. This CDR3 is CASSHGQGQETQYF.

In terms of frequency, this clonotype is medium-sized. The genes are TRBV27 and TRBJ2-2. The CDR3 totals 15 residues. Germline V gene sequence: CDR1 MNHEY, CDR2 SMNVEV (reference sequence). The chain's CDR3 is CASNSADSNTGELFF.